This TCR beta chain was profiled in a study of T-cell memory formation after mild COVID-19. TCRdb called the 5' RACE reads again in MiXCR, with one record for every CDR3 protein. The table includes about 58,000 distinct CDR3 sequences, about a quarter detected once. This clonotype was counted many times. V was pared by 10 bases and J by 0 bases, with 3 bases of the junction left unmatched. The V gene's germline CDR1 is KGHDR and CDR2 SFDVKD. This CDR3 spans 13 amino acids. This chain connects TRBV24-1 to TRBJ2-5, with TRBD2 matching 8 bases. The sequence derives from a man younger than 30 who had mild COVID-19 (a few samples of this study predate the infection). Cell type and time point are not known. The sample comprised PBMCs or a T cell subset sorted from them (not recorded which). CDR3 coding DNA: TGTGCCACGCAGGGACTAGACCAAGAGACCCAGTACTTC. It codes for CATQGLDQETQYF.